A single sample is the source of the 14 T cell receptor beta chains below, sequenced in a study of shared clonotypes between healthy human individuals. Sequenced by immunoSEQ multiplex PCR; TCRdb stores in-frame clones only, minus some. The sample lists under 2.5 million clones, around 92% occurring once. The sample consisted of naive CD4+ T cells from PBMCs. Subset indicated: CD45RA+ positively selected. These receptors were obtained from a man aged 18 to 29 in good health. Some clones in this sample may be carry-over from other donors' samples.

The gene calls are TRBV29-1 and TRBJ1-2, with 8 bases aligning to TRBD1. The CDR3 covers 15 residues. In germline, CDR1 is SQVTM, CDR2 ANQGSEA. With V trimmed by 6 bases and J by 0 bases, 9 bases remained unmatched. CDR3 in amino acids: CSVARQGITNYGYTF. In DNA form, the CDR3 reads TGCAGCGTCGCCAGACAGGGGATTACTAACTATGGCTACACCTTC. The whole variable domain, remainder taken from reference TRBV29-1 and TRBJ1-2, is SAVISQKPSRDICQRGTSLTIQCQVDSQVTMMFWYRQQPGQSLTLIATANQGSEATYESGFVIDKFPISRPNLTFSTLTVSNMSPEDSSIYLCSVARQGITNYGYTFGSGTRLTVV.

This chain links TRBV28 with TRBJ2-5; 9 positions agree with TRBD1. Per germline, CDR1 MDHEN and CDR2 SYDVKM. The J segment lost 4 bases and the V segment lost 3 bases, leaving 12 bases of the junction unmatched. This CDR3 has 17 residues. CDR3: CASSFPDRGPTGETQYF. Here the CDR3 DNA reads TGTGCCAGCAGTTTTCCGGACAGGGGACCCACCGGAGAGACCCAGTACTTC.

This rearrangement joins TRBV5-1 to TRBJ2-1, with 7 bases lining up with TRBD1. Trimming at V came to 3 bases and at J to 7 bases, leaving 7 bases not matched to a gene. The V gene's germline CDR1 is SGHRS and CDR2 YFSETQ. This CDR3 has 14 amino acids. The CDR3 sequence is CASSYGTEGNEQFF. CDR3 DNA: TGCGCCAGCAGCTATGGGACAGAGGGGAATGAGCAGTTCTTC.

The chain joins TRBV5-4 to TRBJ2-7; 7 bases agree with TRBD1. The CDR3 is made up of 15 amino acids. Germline V lookup: CDR1 SGHNT, CDR2 YYREEE (reference sequence). After removal of 4 bases from V and 0 bases from J, the junction contained 7 bases not matched to a gene. CDR3 sequence reads: CASSRMDRSSYEQYF. The DNA for the CDR3 is TGTGCCAGCAGCCGAATGGACAGGAGCTCCTACGAGCAGTACTTC.

This chain connects TRBV7-2 to TRBJ2-5, with TRBD2 matching over 12 bases. V shed 5 bases and J 5 bases; nucleotides not matched to a gene: 9. The germline V gene has CDR1 SGHTA and CDR2 FQGNSA. The CDR3 is made up of 16 amino acids. The CDR3 sequence is CASSISLAGGRETQYF. CDR3 nucleotides: TGTGCCAGCAGCATCAGCCTAGCGGGAGGGAGGGAGACCCAGTACTTC.

The CDR3 nucleotides read TGTGCCAGCAGCCCGGGCTGGGGCACAGATACGCAGTATTTT. Protein sequence: CASSPGWGTDTQYF. The chain carries TRBV5-4 and TRBJ2-3; no clear D gene. The V end lost 4 bases, the J end lost 1 base, and 10 bases lay between the germline ends. The CDR3 sequence is 14 residues long. Per the germline V gene, CDR1 is SGHNT and CDR2 is YYREEE (reference sequence).

CDR3 amino acids: CATSRLGTEAFF. CDR3 DNA: TGTGCCACTTCGAGGCTCGGAACTGAAGCTTTCTTT. This chain joins TRBV6-5 and TRBJ1-1; D ambiguous. In germline, CDR1 is MNHEY, CDR2 SVGAGI. The length of the CDR3 is 12 residues. Trimming left V 10 bases short and J 5 bases short, with 14 bases between.

The chain combines TRBV7-3 with TRBJ1-2, with 8 bases aligning to TRBD1. The junction had 8 bases not matched to a gene; V was cut back by 0 bases and J by 8 bases. CDR1 and CDR2 from the germline V gene are SGHTA and FQGTGA. The CDR3 runs to 15 residues. The CDR3 reads CASSLTGQGLDGYTF. Written as DNA, the CDR3 is TGTGCCAGCAGCTTAACAGGACAGGGATTGGACGGCTACACCTTC.

CDR3 amino acids: CASKGSLHRAGEKLFF. The CDR3 region has the DNA TGCGCCAGTAAGGGTAGTTTACACAGGGCAGGAGAAAAACTGTTTTTT. V and J are TRBV10-2 and TRBJ1-4; maybe TRBD1 (6 bases). The CDR3 extends over 16 amino acids. Deletions cut 9 bases from V and 8 bases from J, with 25 bases between. The germline gives CDR1 WSHSY, CDR2 SAAADI.

The chain combines TRBV28 with TRBJ1-5; the D is unclear. The germline V gene encodes CDR1 MDHEN and CDR2 SYDVKM. V lost 3 bases to trimming and J lost 7 bases, with 4 bases between them. The CDR3 length is 11 residues. The CDR3 reads CASSFEQPQHF. CDR3 bases: TGTGCCAGCAGTTTTGAGCAGCCCCAGCATTTT.

The chain uses TRBV11-2 and TRBJ2-2; TRBD1 matches at 9 bases. With V trimmed by 5 bases and J by 5 bases, 6 bases remained unmatched. This CDR3 region has 15 residues. Germline CDR1 and CDR2: SGHAT and FQNNGV. CDR3 loop: CASSKPGQGTGELFF. CDR3 nucleotide sequence: TGTGCCAGCAGCAAGCCGGGACAGGGAACCGGGGAGCTGTTTTTT.

The chain recombines TRBV5-1 with TRBJ1-3, with D perhaps matching TRBD1 (5 bases). Trimming removed 1 base at V and 4 bases at J, with 12 bases between. CDR3 length: 15 amino acids. CDR1 and CDR2 from the germline V gene are SGHRS and YFSETQ. CDR3 loop: CASSLSGARGNTIYF. CDR3 nucleotides: TGCGCCAGCAGCTTGTCCGGGGCAAGGGGAAACACCATATATTTT.

This clone has more than one count but fewer than ten. The chain is built from TRBV28 and TRBJ2-7; the D gene could be TRBD1 or TRBD2 (6 bases each). Trimming took 5 bases from V and 2 from J, leaving 16 bases between them. CDR1 is MDHEN, CDR2 SYDVKM, per germline. CDR3 length equals 15 residues. This CDR3 reads CASSKGGEGPYEQYF. In DNA, the CDR3 is TGTGCCAGCAGTAAGGGGGGAGAGGGCCCCTACGAGCAGTACTTC.

V gene TRBV28 combines with J gene TRBJ1-2, with D perhaps matching TRBD1 (5 bases). Trimming shortened V by 3 bases and J by 3 bases, and 11 bases separated the two germline ends. CDR1 is MDHEN and CDR2 is SYDVKM in the germline V gene. The CDR3 is 14 residues long. CDR3 nucleotide sequence: TGTGCCAGCAGTTTTACGGGAGGGGACTATGGCTACACCTTC. Its protein is CASSFTGGDYGYTF.